This TCR beta chain was recorded in a study of blood T cell repertoires in COVID-19. The trim removed 1 base at V and 12 bases at J, leaving 9 bases unmatched. The CDR3 covers 16 residues. Germline CDR1 and CDR2: SNHLY and FYNNEI. Here immunoSEQ multiplex PCR was the method, and the copy in TCRdb shows in-frame clones only, minus some. The data hold fewer than 250,000 clones, with 84% observed a single time. No more than 2 weeks before study entry, exposed participants had met a case of COVID-19. The sample was PBMCs or T cells enriched from blood (not recorded which). The chain links TRBV2 to TRBJ2-1; TRBD2 agrees at 13 bases. The receptor was isolated from a woman in her twenties or thirties who had been exposed to COVID-19. CDR3: CASSEEGTSGAGRQFF. The CDR3 DNA is TGTGCCAGCAGTGAAGAAGGGACTAGCGGGGCCGGTAGGCAGTTCTTC.